Below, 18 T cell receptor beta chains from the same sample are listed, as sequenced in a study of blood T cell repertoires in COVID-19. Profiled with immunoSEQ multiplex PCR; TCRdb holds only in-frame clones, not every one. The data contain more than 75,000 clones, around 80% of them singletons. Material for sequencing was peripheral blood. These receptors were taken from a man between 60 and 70 years old with acute or convalescent COVID-19.

The chain couples TRBV4-2 to TRBJ2-3, with 7 bases that match TRBD2. Germline V CDR1 and CDR2: LGHNA, YNFKEQ. J lost 3 bases, V lost 1 base, and 4 bases had no gene match. The CDR3 sequence is 15 residues long. The CDR3 reads CASSQVGGETDTQYF. As DNA, the CDR3 is TGTGCCAGCAGCCAAGTGGGGGGGGAGACAGATACGCAGTATTTT.

The V gene is TRBV30, the J gene TRBJ1-1; D gene uncertain. Germline-derived CDR1 and CDR2 are GTSNPN and SVGIG (reference sequence). The CDR3 loop spans 12 amino acids. V gave up 4 bases and J gave up 2 bases, with 8 bases separating them. In DNA, the CDR3 is TGTGCCTGGAAATCGGGAAACACTGAAGCTTTCTTT. Amino acid sequence: CAWKSGNTEAFF.

The CDR3: CASSSSGSSYEQYF. The DNA of the CDR3 is TGTGCCAGCAGTTCCTCCGGTAGCTCCTACGAGCAGTACTTC. The J gene is TRBJ2-7, the V gene TRBV6-5; D uncertain. Trimming left V 4 bases short and J 0 bases short, with 10 bases between. Germline assignment: CDR1 MNHEY and CDR2 SVGAGI. The length of the CDR3 is 14 residues.

V usage is TRBV5-1 and J usage is TRBJ2-2; D gene uncertain. This CDR3 region has 15 residues. Trimming took 3 bases from V and 0 from J, leaving 9 bases between them. Germline V gives CDR1 SGHRS, CDR2 YFSETQ. The CDR3 DNA is TGCGCCAGCAGCTATACACCCACGAACACCGGGGAGCTGTTTTTT. Its translation: CASSYTPTNTGELFF.

The genes are TRBV20-1 and TRBJ2-1; TRBD2 matches 7 bases. The CDR3 consists of 15 residues. The junction had 13 bases not matched to a gene; V was cut back by 3 bases and J by 8 bases. Germline values: CDR1 DFQATT, CDR2 SNEGSKA (reference sequence). Here the CDR3 reads CSASSLAERGDEQFF. The CDR3 DNA sequence: TGCAGTGCTAGTTCCCTAGCGGAACGAGGGGATGAGCAGTTCTTC.

The chain has TRBV9 and TRBJ1-6, with D unclear. CDR1 SGDLS and CDR2 YYNGEE come from the germline V gene. Between the trimmed V and J ends, which lost 7 bases and 6 bases, there was a span of 5 bases. This CDR3 is built from 11 residues. The CDR3 spells CASGGNSPLHF. In nucleotides, the CDR3 is TGTGCCAGCGGAGGTAATTCACCCCTCCACTTT.

DNA for the CDR3: TGTGCCAGCACCAAGACAGGGTCCTACAATGAGCAGTTCTTC. Translating gives CASTKTGSYNEQFF. The chain employs TRBV5-4 and TRBJ2-1; 7 nucleotides match TRBD1. The V gene's germline CDR1 is SGHNT and CDR2 YYREEE (reference sequence). J gave up 1 base and V 6 bases, and 4 bases lay outside the gene matches. This CDR3 has 14 amino acids. The whole variable domain, filled in from reference TRBV5-4 and TRBJ2-1, reads ETGVTQSPTHLIKTRGQQVTLRCSSQSGHNTVSWYQQALGQGPQFIFQYYREEENGRGNFPPRFSGLQFPNYSSELNVNALELDDSALYLCASTKTGSYNEQFFGPGTRLTVL.

This clone occurred a few times. The rearrangement joins TRBV28 to TRBJ1-1, with a weak D call TRBD1 (5 bases). V was shortened by 4 bases and J by 0 bases, with 12 bases between the two germline ends. Germline CDR1 and CDR2: MDHEN and SYDVKM. The CDR3 is 15 amino acids. The CDR3 sequence is CASSSPGGVNTEAFF. CDR3 DNA sequence: TGTGCCAGCAGTTCCCCTGGGGGGGTGAACACTGAAGCTTTCTTT.

This chain uses TRBV28 with TRBJ1-3; 7 nucleotides match TRBD1. V lost 3 bases and J lost 2; bases outside the gene matches: 1. The CDR3 sequence is 14 residues long. Per germline, CDR1 MDHEN and CDR2 SYDVKM. This CDR3 is CASSFQGAGNTIYF. CDR3 nucleotides: TGTGCCAGCAGTTTTCAGGGGGCTGGAAACACCATATATTTT.

The genes are TRBV30 and TRBJ1-3; D remains unclear. The CDR3 sequence is 13 residues long. Germline V CDR1 and CDR2: GTSNPN, SVGIG (reference sequence). The ends were cut back, 5 bases at V and 0 bases at J, with 8 bases in the middle. The CDR3 here is CAWGRGSGNTIYF. DNA for the CDR3: TGTGCCTGGGGCCGGGGCTCTGGAAACACCATATATTTT. Based on the CDR3 plus reference TRBV30 and TRBJ1-3, the full variable domain is SQTIHQWPATLVQPVGSPLSLECTVEGTSNPNLYWYRQAAGRGLQLLFYSVGIGQISSEVPQNLSASRPQDRQFILSSKKLLLSDSGFYLCAWGRGSGNTIYFGEGSWLTVV.

The chain combines TRBV7-6 with TRBJ1-5; D gene unclear. From germline, CDR1 is SGHVS and CDR2 FNYEAQ. The CDR3 consists of 14 residues. V was pared by 2 bases and J by 4 bases, with 9 bases between. The CDR3 loop is CASSLSNSNQPQHF. The CDR3 bases are TGTGCCAGCAGCTTAAGTAACAGTAATCAGCCCCAGCATTTT. The whole variable domain, filled in from reference TRBV7-6 and TRBJ1-5, reads GAGVSQSPRYKVTKRGQDVALRCDPISGHVSLYWYRQALGQGPEFLTYFNYEAQQDKSGLPNDRFSAERPEGSISTLTIQRTEQRDSAMYRCASSLSNSNQPQHFGDGTRLSIL.

The chain employs TRBV10-3 and TRBJ2-1, with TRBD2 matching 13 bases. V gave up 3 bases and J gave up 2 bases; unmatched junction bases: 4. The CDR3 is 17 amino acids. Germline V gene lookup returns CDR1 ENHRY and CDR2 SYGVKD. CDR3 nucleotide sequence: TGTGCCATCAGTGAAGTGACTAGCGGGGGGACCTACAATGAGCAGTTCTTC. It yields the protein CAISEVTSGGTYNEQFF.

The chain carries TRBV25-1 and TRBJ1-2; D gene ambiguous. Germline loops: CDR1 MGHDK, CDR2 SYGVNS. V was shortened by 3 bases and J by 5 bases, with 13 bases between the two germline ends. The CDR3 length is 14 residues. CDR3 residues: CASSDETSIYGYTF. The CDR3 DNA sequence: TGTGCCAGCAGTGACGAGACAAGTATATATGGCTACACCTTC.

The chain carries TRBV19 and TRBJ2-3; TRBD2 might be the D (5 bases). There are 14 residues in the CDR3. Germline V gene sequence: CDR1 LNHDA, CDR2 SQIVND (reference sequence). V was pared by 5 bases and J by 4 bases, with 13 bases between. DNA of the CDR3: TGTGCCAGTAGTCCTCCAAAGGGAGCAGATACGCAGTATTTT. This gives the protein CASSPPKGADTQYF. The full variable domain, completed using reference TRBV19 and TRBJ2-3, is DGGITQSPKYLFRKEGQNVTLSCEQNLNHDAMYWYRQDPGQGLRLIYYSQIVNDFQKGDIAEGYSVSREKKESFPLTVTSAQKNPTAFYLCASSPPKGADTQYFGPGTRLTVL.

Only a few counts were recorded for this clone. The CDR3 protein is CASSFLWTGVNTEAFF. The CDR3 nucleotides read TGTGCCAGCAGCTTTCTCTGGACAGGGGTTAACACTGAAGCTTTCTTT. V usage is TRBV5-4 and J usage is TRBJ1-1, with 9 positions matching TRBD1. The trim removed 2 bases at V and 2 bases at J, leaving 7 bases unmatched. The germline gives CDR1 SGHNT, CDR2 YYREEE (reference sequence). The CDR3 contains 16 residues.

In nucleotides, the CDR3 is TGTGCCAGCCACCCCCGGGGACTTCTGGACAACACCGGGGAGCTGTTTTTT. This gives the protein CASHPRGLLDNTGELFF. The chain employs TRBV18 and TRBJ2-2; D possibly corresponds to TRBD2 (6 bases). Germline lookup yields CDR1 KGHSH and CDR2 LQKENI. CDR3 length: 17 amino acids. The V end lost 8 bases, the J end lost 2 bases, and 21 bases lay between the germline ends.

The V and J genes are TRBV3-1 (or the pseudogene TRBV3-2) and TRBJ1-1; possible D gene TRBD1, 6 bases. The V gene's germline CDR1 is LGHDT and CDR2 YNNKEL (reference sequence). Trimming took 3 bases from V and 8 from J, leaving 13 bases between them. The CDR3 is made up of 13 amino acids. The DNA for the CDR3 is TGTGCCAGCAGCCAGGGGGCGTTGCAGGAAGCTTTCTTT. It is translated as CASSQGALQEAFF.

V is TRBV7-2 and J is TRBJ2-1; the match to TRBD1 covers 9 bases. CDR1 and CDR2 (germline): SGHTA, FQGNSA. After removal of 5 bases from V and 4 bases from J, the junction contained 9 bases not matched to a gene. The CDR3 runs 16 residues. For the CDR3, the DNA is TGTGCCAGCAGCCCCGACGGGGACAGGGATTACAATGAGCAGTTCTTC. Its translation is CASSPDGDRDYNEQFF.